A selection of T cell receptor beta chains follows, all from one sample in a study of shared clonotypes between healthy human individuals. Repertoires were generated with immunoSEQ multiplex PCR, while TCRdb's copy carries only in-frame clones and drops some. Here the sample spans 2.5 million or so clones, around nine tenths being singletons. What was sequenced was naive CD4+ T cells sorted from blood. The receptor set was obtained from a man younger than 30 in good health. Each CDR3 is given with its conserved first and last residue. The listing skips clone size in some rows; elsewhere it reads once, few, many or a size class.

>-|TRBV2
CASRDDRVTYEQYF
>-|TRBV7-2
CASSLRDKGISYNEQFF
>-|TRBV7-8
CASSFGGGNGYTF
>-|TRBV10-3
CAIMSPTSGSNEQFF
>-|TRBV7-3
CASSLRGGDTEAFF
>-|TRBV9
CASSSGGDNQPQHF
>-|TRBV7-2
CASSPQLGGGLAGTNEQFF
>-|TRBV6-1
CASVSTGVQPQHF
>-|TRBV5-1
CASSLEQPTYNEQFF
>-|TRBV18
CASSPPHRDNLEQYF
>-|TRBV10-3
CAISADSSPDTQYF
>few|TRBV6-1
CASSGPIWTAADEQYF
>-|TRBV4-1
CASSQERGHEQYF
>once|TRBV19
CASKSGQKTNYGYTF
>-|TRBV7-6
CASSLDRVGGYTF
>-|TRBV7-9
CASLTDRGHTGELFF
>once|TRBV7-6
CASSLAWVVSGNTIYF
>-|TRBV6-5
CASSSLGTGMNTEAFF
>-|TRBV30
CAWGLDRGYEKLFF
>once|TRBV5-1
CASSPLGDRNTGELFF
>-|TRBV6-7
CASTYRQRETQYF
>-|TRBV7-2
CASSVDRVRQETQYF
>-|TRBV7-8
CASSLVPRGKRETQYF
>-|TRBV6-1
CATGTSGYQETQYF
>-|TRBV4-3
CASSQGRVLQGGYTF
>-|TRBV4-2
CASSPLGAGTQGTQYF
>few|TRBV18
CASSLGQGNTEAFF
>-|TRBV15
CATSRDLTEAFF
>-|TRBV4-1
CASSQEHRGSNQPQHF
>-|TRBV10-3
CATTDSTNTEAFF
>-|TRBV9
CASSAALAGGYEQYF
>-|TRBV19
CASSIEYNQPQHF
>-|TRBV11-2
CASSLVVIRAYEQYF
>-|TRBV30
CAWSGTGTGELFF
>-|TRBV30
CAWGGWTYNSPLHF
>-|TRBV5-1
CASSLWHQSYEQYF
>-|TRBV18
CASSPPRASYEQYF
>-|TRBV30
CAWRDRKGMDQPQHF
>-|TRBV6-5
CASRHSGRSETQYF
>once|TRBV7-2
CASSLGLAVGLYNEQFF
>-|TRBV2
CASSERVGTLGDTQYF